This T cell receptor (beta chain) was sequenced during a study of OX40 agonist ivuxolimab in advanced cancers. Produced via immunoSEQ multiplex PCR; TCRdb's table is partial and in-frame only. The data show more than 55,000 clones, approximately 85% seen once. CDR3 length equals 13 residues. CDR1 is SGHVS, CDR2 FNYEAQ, per germline. The V end lost 0 bases, the J end lost 6 bases, and 8 bases lay between the germline ends. The TCR originated in an adult with an advanced solid tumor such as melanoma, head and neck, liver or kidney cancer. This rearrangement joins TRBV7-6 to TRBJ1-1; D is possibly TRBD1 (5 bases). The sample here was CD4+ or CD8+ T cells sorted from blood, taken in a trial of the OX40 agonist ivuxolimab. The CDR3 coding sequence is TGTGCCAGCAGCTTAGCGGGAGGGGCTGAAGCTTTCTTT. Translating gives CASSLAGGAEAFF.